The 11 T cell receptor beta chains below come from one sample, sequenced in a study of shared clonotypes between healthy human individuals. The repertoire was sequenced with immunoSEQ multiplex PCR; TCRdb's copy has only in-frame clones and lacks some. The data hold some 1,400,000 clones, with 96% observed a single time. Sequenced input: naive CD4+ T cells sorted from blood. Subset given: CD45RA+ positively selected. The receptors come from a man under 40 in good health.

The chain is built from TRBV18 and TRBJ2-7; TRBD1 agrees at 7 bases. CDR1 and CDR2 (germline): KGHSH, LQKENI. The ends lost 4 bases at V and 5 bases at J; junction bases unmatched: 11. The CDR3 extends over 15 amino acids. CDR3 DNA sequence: TGTGCCAGCTCACAACAAGGACAGGCTAAGGACGAGCAGTACTTC. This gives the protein CASSQQGQAKDEQYF.

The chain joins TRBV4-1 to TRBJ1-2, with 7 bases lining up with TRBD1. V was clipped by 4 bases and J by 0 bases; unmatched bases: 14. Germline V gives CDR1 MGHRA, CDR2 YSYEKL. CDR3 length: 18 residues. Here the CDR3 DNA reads TGCGCCAGCAGCCGCGGGACAGCCGTCACTTTAACTAACTATGGCTACACCTTC. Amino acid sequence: CASSRGTAVTLTNYGYTF.

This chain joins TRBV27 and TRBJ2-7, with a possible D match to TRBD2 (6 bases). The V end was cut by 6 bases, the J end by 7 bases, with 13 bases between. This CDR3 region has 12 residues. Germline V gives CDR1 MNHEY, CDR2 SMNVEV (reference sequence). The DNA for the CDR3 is TGTGCCAGCAGGCCCTCCGGGGGAGAGCAGTACTTC. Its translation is CASRPSGGEQYF.

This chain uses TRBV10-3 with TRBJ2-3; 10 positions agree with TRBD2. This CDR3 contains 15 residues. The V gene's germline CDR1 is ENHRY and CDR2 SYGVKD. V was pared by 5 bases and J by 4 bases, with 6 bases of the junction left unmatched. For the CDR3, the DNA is TGTGCCATCAGTTGGCTAGCGGGAGCCGCAGATACGCAGTATTTT. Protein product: CAISWLAGAADTQYF.

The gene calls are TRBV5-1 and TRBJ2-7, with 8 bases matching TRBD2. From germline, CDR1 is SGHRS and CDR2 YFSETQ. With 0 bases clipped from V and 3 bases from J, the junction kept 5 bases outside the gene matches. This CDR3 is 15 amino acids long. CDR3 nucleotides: TGCGCCAGCAGCTTGGTTAGCGGGAACAACTACGAGCAGTACTTC. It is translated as CASSLVSGNNYEQYF.

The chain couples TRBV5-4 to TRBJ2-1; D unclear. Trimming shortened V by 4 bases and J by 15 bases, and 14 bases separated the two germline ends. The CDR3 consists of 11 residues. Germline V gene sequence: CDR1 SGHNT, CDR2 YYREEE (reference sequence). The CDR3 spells CASSDRLSRFF. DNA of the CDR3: TGTGCCAGCAGCGATCGCTTGTCTCGGTTCTTC.

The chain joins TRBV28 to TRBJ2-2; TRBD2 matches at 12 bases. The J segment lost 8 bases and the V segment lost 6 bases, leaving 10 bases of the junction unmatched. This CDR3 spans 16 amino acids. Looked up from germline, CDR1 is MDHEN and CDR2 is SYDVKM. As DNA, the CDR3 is TGTGCCAGCAGCCTCGGACTAGCGGGAATAATTGGGGAGCTGTTTTTT. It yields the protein CASSLGLAGIIGELFF.

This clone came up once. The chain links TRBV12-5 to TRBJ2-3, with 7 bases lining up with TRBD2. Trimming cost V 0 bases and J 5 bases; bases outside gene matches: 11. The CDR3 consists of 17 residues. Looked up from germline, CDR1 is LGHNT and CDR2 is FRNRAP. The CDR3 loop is CASGLVLSSGSEDTQYF. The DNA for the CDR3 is TGTGCTAGTGGTTTGGTACTGTCTAGCGGTAGTGAAGATACGCAGTATTTT.

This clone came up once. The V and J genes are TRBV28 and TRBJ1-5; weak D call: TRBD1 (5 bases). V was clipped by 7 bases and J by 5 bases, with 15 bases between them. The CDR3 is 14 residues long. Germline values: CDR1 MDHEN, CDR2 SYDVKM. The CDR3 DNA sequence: TGTGCCAGCAATGTGGGCAGGGTGGATCAGCCCCAGCATTTT. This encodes CASNVGRVDQPQHF.

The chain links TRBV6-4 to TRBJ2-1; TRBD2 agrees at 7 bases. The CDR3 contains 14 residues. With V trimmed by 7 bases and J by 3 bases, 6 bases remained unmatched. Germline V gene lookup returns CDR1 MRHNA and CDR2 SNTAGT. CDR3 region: CASNPGLLYNEQFF. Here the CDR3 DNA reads TGTGCCAGCAACCCGGGACTACTCTACAATGAGCAGTTCTTC.

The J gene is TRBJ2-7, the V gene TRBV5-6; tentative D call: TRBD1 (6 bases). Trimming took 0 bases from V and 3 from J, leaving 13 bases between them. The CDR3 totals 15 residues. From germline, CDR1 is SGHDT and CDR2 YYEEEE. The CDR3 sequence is CASSLGDRLHYEQYF. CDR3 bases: TGTGCCAGCAGCTTGGGCGACAGGCTCCACTACGAGCAGTACTTC.